This entry lists 18 T cell receptor beta chains sequenced from one sample in a study of blood T cell repertoires in COVID-19. The assay was immunoSEQ multiplex PCR, and TCRdb's table has in-frame clones only and misses some. In the table there are about 190,000 clones, about 86% of which are singletons. Sequenced: peripheral blood. Receptors were obtained from a man aged 30-40 years with active or convalescent COVID-19.

The rearrangement uses TRBV19 and TRBJ1-5; possible D gene TRBD1, 5 bases. Germline values: CDR1 LNHDA, CDR2 SQIVND (reference sequence). Trimming removed 3 bases at V and 5 bases at J, with 14 bases between. The CDR3 has 15 residues. This CDR3 is CASSIDQGWDQPQHF. The CDR3 DNA reads as TGTGCCAGTAGTATTGACCAGGGATGGGATCAGCCCCAGCATTTT.

The rearrangement joins TRBV27 to TRBJ2-2, with TRBD1 matching 10 bases. V shed 5 bases, J shed 4 bases, and the junction held 7 bases outside the gene matches. Germline assignment: CDR1 MNHEY and CDR2 SMNVEV (reference sequence). The CDR3 runs 16 residues. CDR3 bases: TGTGCCAGCAGTCCACGACAGGGGGCGAGCACCGGGGAGCTGTTTTTT. It specifies CASSPRQGASTGELFF.

This chain uses TRBV25-1 with TRBJ2-2; TRBD2 agrees at 11 bases. Germline values: CDR1 MGHDK, CDR2 SYGVNS. This CDR3 region has 16 residues. The junction had 4 bases not matched to a gene; V was cut back by 1 base and J by 6 bases. The CDR3 DNA is TGTGCCAGCAGTGAATCTAGTAGCGGGGGGGCCGGGGAGCTGTTTTTT. Its translation is CASSESSSGGAGELFF.

The rearrangement links TRBV5-1 to TRBJ2-3; 10 nucleotides match TRBD1. In germline, CDR1 is SGHRS, CDR2 YFSETQ. This CDR3 region has 15 residues. Losses at the gene ends were 4 bases for V and 0 bases for J; bases not matched to a gene: 2. The CDR3 region is CASSRDRGSTDTQYF. For the CDR3, the DNA is TGCGCCAGCAGCCGGGACAGGGGTAGCACAGATACGCAGTATTTT.

The V call is TRBV4-1, the J call TRBJ1-2; D gene ambiguous. V dropped 0 bases and J dropped 2 bases, with 13 bases sitting between them. Germline V gene sequence: CDR1 MGHRA, CDR2 YSYEKL. This CDR3 is 16 amino acids long. The CDR3 DNA sequence: TGCGCCAGCAGCCAAGATTTGCAGGCGAGAAACTATGGCTACACCTTC. As protein: CASSQDLQARNYGYTF.

This chain joins TRBV2 and TRBJ2-3; D unclear. Germline V lookup: CDR1 SNHLY, CDR2 FYNNEI. This CDR3 has 14 amino acids. The V and J ends lost 5 bases and 2 bases respectively, with 11 bases between them. The CDR3 loop reads CASSLSLFTDTQYF. CDR3 DNA: TGTGCCAGCAGTCTAAGCCTATTCACAGATACGCAGTATTTT.

V is TRBV30 and J is TRBJ1-2; possibly TRBD1 for D (5 bases). Per germline, CDR1 GTSNPN and CDR2 SVGIG (reference sequence). Trimming took 0 bases from V and 8 from J, leaving 13 bases between them. This CDR3 is 13 amino acids long. CDR3 in amino acids: CAWSVLLGVGYTF. CDR3 DNA: TGTGCCTGGAGTGTACTCCTAGGGGTGGGCTACACCTTC.

The CDR3 loop is CASSLNRGAGDSYEQYV. As DNA, the CDR3 is TGTGCCAGCAGCTTAAACCGAGGCGCGGGGGACTCCTACGAGCAGTACGTC. The chain recombines TRBV11-2 with TRBJ2-7; TRBD2 matches 7 bases. V shed 2 bases, J shed 0 bases, and the junction held 10 bases outside the gene matches. This CDR3 is built from 17 residues. Germline CDR1 is SGHAT and CDR2 is FQNNGV.

The chain recombines TRBV7-8 with TRBJ1-1, with TRBD1 matching 9 bases. Germline CDR1 is SGHVS and CDR2 is FQNEAQ. CDR3 size: 18 residues. V shed 4 bases, J shed 0 bases, and the junction held 12 bases outside the gene matches. The CDR3: CASSWAQGAQSMNTEAFF. In DNA form, the CDR3 reads TGTGCCAGCAGCTGGGCACAGGGGGCGCAAAGTATGAACACTGAAGCTTTCTTT.

The chain has TRBV19 and TRBJ1-5; TRBD1 agrees at 9 bases. The CDR3 totals 15 residues. V lost 5 bases to trimming and J lost 1 base; unmatched junction nucleotides: 3. Germline V gives CDR1 LNHDA, CDR2 SQIVND (reference sequence). The CDR3 protein is CASSGTGFSNQPQHF. CDR3 nucleotide sequence: TGTGCCAGTAGTGGGACAGGGTTCAGCAATCAGCCCCAGCATTTT.

V gene TRBV19 combines with J gene TRBJ1-6; D is perhaps TRBD1 (5 bases). V lost 5 bases to trimming and J lost 9 bases, with 17 bases between them. This CDR3 spans 15 amino acids. Germline CDR1 LNHDA, CDR2 SQIVND (reference sequence). CDR3 in amino acids: CASSSQIGGGSPLHF. Here the CDR3 DNA reads TGTGCCAGTAGTTCCCAGATCGGGGGTGGTTCACCCCTCCACTTT.

The V and J genes are TRBV18 and TRBJ1-6, with a possible D match to TRBD1 (6 bases). The CDR3 contains 16 residues. The germline gives CDR1 KGHSH, CDR2 LQKENI. Deletions cut 0 bases from V and 5 bases from J, with 11 bases between. The CDR3 here is CASSPPGTSNNSPLHF. The DNA for the CDR3 is TGTGCCAGCTCACCACCGGGGACATCTAATAATTCACCCCTCCACTTT.

This chain connects TRBV27 to TRBJ1-5, with a tentative D call TRBD1 (5 bases). The germline gives CDR1 MNHEY, CDR2 SMNVEV (reference sequence). Trimming took off 2 bases at V and 1 base at J, with 6 bases between the two ends. The CDR3 spans 14 residues. This CDR3 reads CASSLGASNQPQHF. The CDR3, as DNA: TGTGCCAGCAGTTTAGGGGCCAGCAATCAGCCCCAGCATTTT.

The chain carries TRBV6-5 and TRBJ2-1; 10 bases align to TRBD2. The CDR3 runs to 13 residues. CDR1 MNHEY and CDR2 SVGAGI come from the germline V gene. With 7 bases clipped from V and 8 bases from J, the junction kept 5 bases outside the gene matches. The CDR3 bases are TGTGCCAGCACTAGCGGGAGTCGGTATGAGCAGTTCTTC. This codes for CASTSGSRYEQFF.

The chain uses TRBV5-6 and TRBJ2-3, with TRBD1 matching 11 bases. This CDR3 has 15 amino acids. After removal of 4 bases from V and 5 bases from J, the junction contained 6 bases not matched to a gene. Germline V gives CDR1 SGHDT, CDR2 YYEEEE. The CDR3 region is CASSGGQGALDTQYF. The CDR3 nucleotides are TGTGCCAGCAGCGGAGGACAGGGGGCTTTAGATACGCAGTATTTT.

The gene calls are TRBV6-5 and TRBJ1-6, with 9 bases fitting TRBD1. Looked up from germline, CDR1 is MNHEY and CDR2 is SVGAGI. The CDR3 spans 15 residues. The V and J ends lost 5 bases and 7 bases, in that order; junction bases with no gene match: 6. CDR3 bases: TGTGCCAGCAGTACAACCGGGACAGGGAATTCACCCCTCCACTTT. Its translation: CASSTTGTGNSPLHF.

The rearrangement joins TRBV10-1 to TRBJ2-7, with 13 bases matching TRBD2. V trimming: 2 bases; J trimming: 7 bases; junction bases outside the gene matches: 5. This CDR3 is built from 15 residues. Per the germline V gene, CDR1 is WNHNN and CDR2 is SYGVQD (reference sequence). The CDR3 reads CASSEGTSGTREQYF. The CDR3 region has the DNA TGCGCCAGCAGTGAGGGGACTAGCGGGACTCGGGAGCAGTACTTC.

This clone appeared a single time. The chain employs TRBV6-1 and TRBJ1-2; D remains ambiguous. V lost 2 bases, J lost 8 bases, and 12 bases lay in between. Germline-derived CDR1 and CDR2 are MNHNS and SASEGT. The CDR3 loop spans 13 amino acids. The chain's CDR3 is CASSEQAHRGYTF. The CDR3 DNA reads as TGTGCCAGCAGTGAACAGGCCCATAGGGGCTACACCTTC.